This T cell receptor (beta chain) derives from a study of Tregs in tolerant kidney transplant recipients. Study results and limitations: Some patients' samples used different primers over time, so nucleotide sequences weren't comparable.

Trimming at V came to 6 bases and at J to 2 bases, leaving 7 bases not matched to a gene. The CDR3 totals 14 residues. Germline CDR1 is DFQATT and CDR2 is SNEGSKA (reference sequence). Profiled with immunoSEQ multiplex PCR; TCRdb holds only in-frame clones, not every one. The data include 20,000 to 30,000 clones; the top ten clones carry 4.1%. The nonmyeloablative bone marrow transplants came from related graft donors, with transient mixed chimerism. Concerning this clone itself: Its antigen is not known. The read stops 3 residues short of the end of the CDR3; the missing end is completed from the germline J gene.

The sequencing here drew on CD4+ T cells from blood (PBMCs), taken 6 months after the transplant. This TCR came from a human patient who received a combined kidney and bone marrow transplant. Some T cells may trace back to the graft donor. The V gene is TRBV20-1, the J gene TRBJ1-3; 7 nucleotides match TRBD1. The sequenced part of the CDR3 DNA is TGCAGTGCAGACAGGGAAGGAGCTGGAAACACC. Protein: CSADREGAGNT. The entire CDR3 is CSADREGAGNTIYF.